This T cell receptor (beta chain) derives from a study of CD8+CD57+ T cells in acquired aplastic anemia. As for the study in general: DNA recovered from sorted CD4+ and CD8+ cells had a mean of around 3.2 ug. In CD4+ cells, healthy donors produced an average of roughly 11 million reads. Study-level results: Patients and healthy controls showed no significant CD8+ Simpson's diversity difference. Patients and controls shared 25 to 30 CD8+ CDR3 sequences.

Points on this clonotype: The antigen remains unidentified.

Genomic DNA provided the template from which TCR beta VDJ and CDR3 profiles were obtained. TCRdb passed the reads through MiXCR, listing each CDR3 protein once. Among 400,000 to 450,000 distinct CDR3 sequences listed, under 80% were seen once. Germline CDR1 reads DFQATT; CDR2 reads SNEGSKA (reference sequence). Trimming removed 1 base from V and 6 bases from J, with 12 bases in between. This CDR3 region has 13 residues. The TCR originated in a human donor in good health, serving as a control. Sequencing was done on a sample of sorted CD4+, CD8+, or CD8+CD57+ T cells (not recorded which) from PBMCs. The V gene is TRBV20-1, the J gene TRBJ1-1; D is unclear. Here the CDR3 DNA reads TGCAGTGCTAGAGTCCAAAGCTACGCTGAAGCTTTCTTT. Residues: CSARVQSYAEAFF.